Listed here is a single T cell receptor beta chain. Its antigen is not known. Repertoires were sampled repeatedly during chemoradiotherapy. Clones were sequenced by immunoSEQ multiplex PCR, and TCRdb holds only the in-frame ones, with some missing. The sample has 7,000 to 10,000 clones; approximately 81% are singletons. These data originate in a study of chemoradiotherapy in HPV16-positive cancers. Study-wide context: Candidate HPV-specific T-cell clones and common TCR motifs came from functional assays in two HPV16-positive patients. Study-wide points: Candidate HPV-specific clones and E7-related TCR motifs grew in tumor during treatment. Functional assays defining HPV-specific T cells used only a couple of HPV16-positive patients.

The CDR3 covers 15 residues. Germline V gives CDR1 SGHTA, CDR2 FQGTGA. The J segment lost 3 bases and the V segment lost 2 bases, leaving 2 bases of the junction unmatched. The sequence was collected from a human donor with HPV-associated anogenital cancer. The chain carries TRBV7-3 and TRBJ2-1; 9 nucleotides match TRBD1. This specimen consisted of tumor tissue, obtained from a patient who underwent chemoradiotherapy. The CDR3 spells CASSLRDRDYNEQFF. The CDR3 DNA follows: TGTGCCAGCAGCTTACGGGACAGGGACTACAATGAGCAGTTCTTC.